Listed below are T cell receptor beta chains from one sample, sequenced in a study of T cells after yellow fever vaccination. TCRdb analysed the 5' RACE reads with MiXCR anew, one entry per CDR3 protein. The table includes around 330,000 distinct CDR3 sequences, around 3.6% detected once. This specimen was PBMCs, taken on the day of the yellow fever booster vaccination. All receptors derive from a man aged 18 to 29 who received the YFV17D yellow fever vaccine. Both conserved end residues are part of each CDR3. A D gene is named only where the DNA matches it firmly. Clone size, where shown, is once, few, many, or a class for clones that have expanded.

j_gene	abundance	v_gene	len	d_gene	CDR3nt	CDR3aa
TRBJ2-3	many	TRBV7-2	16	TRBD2	TGTGCCAGCAGCTCACCGGGGACTAGCGGGGGGGATACGCAGTATTTT	CASSSPGTSGGDTQYF
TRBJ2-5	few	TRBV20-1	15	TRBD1	TGCAGTGCTAGCGTTTGGGACAGGGTCCAAGAGACCCAGTACTTC	CSASVWDRVQETQYF
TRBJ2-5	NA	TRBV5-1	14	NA	TGCGCCAGCAGCTTGATAGAGGGACAAGAGACCCAGTACTTC	CASSLIEGQETQYF
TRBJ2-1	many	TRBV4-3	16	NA	TGCGCCAGCAGCCAAGATTCGGGGCCCCGAACCCTCGGGCAGTTCTTC	CASSQDSGPRTLGQFF
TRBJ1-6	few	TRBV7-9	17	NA	TGTGCCAGCAGCTTAGAGAGGGGGAGCTCCTATAATTCACCCCTCCACTTT	CASSLERGSSYNSPLHF
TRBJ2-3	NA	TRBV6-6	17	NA	TGTGCCAGCAGTCCCTTTAAAATCACCAGCAACACAGATACGCAGTATTTT	CASSPFKITSNTDTQYF
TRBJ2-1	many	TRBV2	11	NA	TGTGCCAGCAGTGAAGGGCTAGCGTGGTTCTTC	CASSEGLAWFF
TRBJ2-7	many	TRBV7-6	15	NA	TGTGCCAGCAGCTTAGCGCTAAGGGGGGGCCACGAGCAGTACTTC	CASSLALRGGHEQYF
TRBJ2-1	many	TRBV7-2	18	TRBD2	TGTGCCAGCAGCTTAGTTTCAGCAGCGGGGGATACCTACAATGAGCAGTTCTTC	CASSLVSAAGDTYNEQFF
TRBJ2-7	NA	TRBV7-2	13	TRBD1	TGTGCCAGCAGCTTTCAGGGGGCGAGGGAGCAGTACTTC	CASSFQGAREQYF
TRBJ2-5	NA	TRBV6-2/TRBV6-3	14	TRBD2	TGTGCCAGCAGCTCCGGACTAGCTAAGGAGACCCAGTACTTC	CASSSGLAKETQYF
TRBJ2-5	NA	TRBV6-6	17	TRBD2	TGTGCCAGCAGTTACGCATTAGCGGGGGGGCCTGGGGAGACCCAGTACTTC	CASSYALAGGPGETQYF
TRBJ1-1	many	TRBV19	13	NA	TGTGCCAGTCGGCCGGGACTGTTCGCTGAAGCTTTCTTT	CASRPGLFAEAFF
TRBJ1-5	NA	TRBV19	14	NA	TGTGCCAGTAACAGGGTTGGTGGAAATCAGCCCCAGCATTTT	CASNRVGGNQPQHF
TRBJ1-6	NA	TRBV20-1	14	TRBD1	TGCAGTGCGAGTGACAGGGCAAACTATTCACCCCTCCACTTT	CSASDRANYSPLHF
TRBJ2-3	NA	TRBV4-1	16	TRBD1	TGCGCCAGCCAGCCCCGGGACAGGGGGTTGGCAGATACGCAGTATTTT	CASQPRDRGLADTQYF
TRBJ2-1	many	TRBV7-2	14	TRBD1	TGTGCCAGCAGCTTTGACAGGGGTGGGAATGAGCAGTTCTTC	CASSFDRGGNEQFF
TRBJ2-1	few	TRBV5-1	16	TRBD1	TGCGCCAGCAGCCCGGGGACAGGGTCTAACTACAATGAGCAGTTCTTC	CASSPGTGSNYNEQFF
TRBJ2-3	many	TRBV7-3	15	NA	TGTGCCAGCAGCCAAGTGGCGGGTAGCACAGATACGCAGTATTTT	CASSQVAGSTDTQYF
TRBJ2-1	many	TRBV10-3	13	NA	TGTGCCATCAGGGGCGGTTCCTACAATGAGCAGTTCTTC	CAIRGGSYNEQFF
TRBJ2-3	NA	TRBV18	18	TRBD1	TGTGCCAGCTCACCATATCCGGGACAGGGGCCTAGCACAGATACGCAGTATTTT	CASSPYPGQGPSTDTQYF
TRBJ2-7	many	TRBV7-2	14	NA	TGTGCCAGCAGCACCCGGGGCGTCTCCTACGAGCAGTACTTC	CASSTRGVSYEQYF
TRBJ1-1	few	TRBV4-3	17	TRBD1	TGCGCCAGCAGCCGAATAAGGACAGGGGGCCTGAACACTGAAGCTTTCTTT	CASSRIRTGGLNTEAFF
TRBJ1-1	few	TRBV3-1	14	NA	TGTGCCAGCAGGATGGGGGGTTTGAACACTGAAGCTTTCTTT	CASRMGGLNTEAFF
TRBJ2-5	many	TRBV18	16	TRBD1	TGTGCCAGCTCACCCGCTATGACAGGGTCAGTCGAGACCCAGTACTTC	CASSPAMTGSVETQYF
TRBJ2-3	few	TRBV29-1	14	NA	TGCAGCGTTCGGGGGGACAGTCGCACAGATACGCAGTATTTT	CSVRGDSRTDTQYF
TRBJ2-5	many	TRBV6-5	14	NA	TGTGCCAGCAGTTACACATACGTGTTAGAGACCCAGTACTTC	CASSYTYVLETQYF
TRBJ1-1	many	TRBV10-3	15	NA	TGTGCCATCAGAAAGGTTTTAACAGAGTGGGGTGAAGCTTTCTTT	CAIRKVLTEWGEAFF
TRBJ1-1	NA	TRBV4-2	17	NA	TGTGCCAGCAGCCAAGATGCGGCGTGGGCCCTGGTGACTGAAGCTTTCTTT	CASSQDAAWALVTEAFF
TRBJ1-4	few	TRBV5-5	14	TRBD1	TGTGCCAGCAGCTACCCGGACAGGAATGAAAAACTGTTTTTT	CASSYPDRNEKLFF
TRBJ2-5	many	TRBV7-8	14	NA	TGTGCCAGCAGCTTAGCCAGGGGAGGGGAGACCCAGTACTTC	CASSLARGGETQYF
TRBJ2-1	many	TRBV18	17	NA	TGTGCCAGCTCCCGGGATGACAGACCTCCCACCCGGGATGAGCAGTTCTTC	CASSRDDRPPTRDEQFF
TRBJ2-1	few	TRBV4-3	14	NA	TGCGCCAGCAGCCCTCTATTAGGGGGGGATGAGCAGTTCTTC	CASSPLLGGDEQFF
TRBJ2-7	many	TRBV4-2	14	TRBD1	TGTGCCAGCAGCCATACGGACAGGAACTACGAGCAGTACTTC	CASSHTDRNYEQYF
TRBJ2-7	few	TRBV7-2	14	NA	TGTGCCAGCAGCTTATTGGGGAACACCTACGAGCAGTACTTC	CASSLLGNTYEQYF
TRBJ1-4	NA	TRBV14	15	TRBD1	TGTGCCAGCAGCCAACAAACAGGGGTAAATGAAAAACTGTTTTTT	CASSQQTGVNEKLFF
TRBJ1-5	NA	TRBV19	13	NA	TGTGCCAGCAGTACGAGGGTGTATCAGCCCCAGCATTTT	CASSTRVYQPQHF
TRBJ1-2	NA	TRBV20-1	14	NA	TGCAGTGCTAGAGATCGGGTTATTAACTATGGCTACACCTTC	CSARDRVINYGYTF
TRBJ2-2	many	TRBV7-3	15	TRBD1	TGTGCCAGCAGCTCCGGGACAGGGATTGCCGGGGAGCTGTTTTTT	CASSSGTGIAGELFF
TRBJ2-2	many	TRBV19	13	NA	TGTGCCAGTATGGGCAGCAACACCGGGGAGCTGTTTTTT	CASMGSNTGELFF
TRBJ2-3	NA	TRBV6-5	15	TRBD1	TGTGCCAGCAGTTACCGAGGGGGCGGTGGAGATACGCAGTATTTT	CASSYRGGGGDTQYF
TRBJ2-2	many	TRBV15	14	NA	TGTGCCACCAGCATCAGGTTACCAGGCGGGGAGCTGTTTTTT	CATSIRLPGGELFF
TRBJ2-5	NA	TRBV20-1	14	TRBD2	TGCAGTGCGAGACTAGCGGGGGCTAGCGAGACCCAGTACTTC	CSARLAGASETQYF
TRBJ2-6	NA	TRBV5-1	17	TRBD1	TGCGCCAGCAGCTTGGGACAGGGTGGGTCTGGGGCCAACGTCCTGACTTTC	CASSLGQGGSGANVLTF
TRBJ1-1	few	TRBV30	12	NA	TGTGCCTGGAGTGTAAAGGGGGAAGAAGCTTTCTTT	CAWSVKGEEAFF
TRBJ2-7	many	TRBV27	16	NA	TGTGCCAGCAGCCCCGCCACGTTGGGGGCGACCGGGGGGCAGTACTTC	CASSPATLGATGGQYF
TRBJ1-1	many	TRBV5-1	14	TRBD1	TGCGCCAGCAGCGTGGACAGGGCGGGCACTGAAGCTTTCTTT	CASSVDRAGTEAFF
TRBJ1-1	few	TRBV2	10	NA	TGTGCCAGCAGCCAGGAAAAAGCTTTCTTT	CASSQEKAFF
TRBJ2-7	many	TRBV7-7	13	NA	TGTGCCAGCAGCTACCGTTGGGAAGGAGAGCAGTACTTC	CASSYRWEGEQYF
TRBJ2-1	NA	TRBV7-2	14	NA	TGTGCCAGCATTGGTCATGGGGGGCTCGGTGAGCAGTTCTTC	CASIGHGGLGEQFF
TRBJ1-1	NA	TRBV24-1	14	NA	TGTGCCACCAGTTCCGGGGGTAAGAACACTGAAGCTTTCTTT	CATSSGGKNTEAFF
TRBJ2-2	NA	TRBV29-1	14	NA	TGCAGCGTAACACGGGGGGCTAACACCGGGGAGCTGTTTTTT	CSVTRGANTGELFF
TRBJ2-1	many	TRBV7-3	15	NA	TGTGCCAGCAGCCCCCCCGGGGCGGGGCCTCTAAGGCAGTTCTTC	CASSPPGAGPLRQFF
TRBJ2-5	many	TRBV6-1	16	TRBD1	TGTGCCAGCAGTGAAGCCCCACAGGGGCCTCAAGAGACCCAGTACTTC	CASSEAPQGPQETQYF
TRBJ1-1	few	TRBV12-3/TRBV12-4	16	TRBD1	TGTGCCAGCAGTTTAAGGACAGGGCTTGTGTACACTGAAGCTTTCTTT	CASSLRTGLVYTEAFF
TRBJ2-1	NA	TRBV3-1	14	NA	TGTGCCAGCAGCCTAAGCAGCCTAGGGTTAGAGCAGTTCTTC	CASSLSSLGLEQFF
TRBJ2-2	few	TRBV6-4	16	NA	TGTGCCAGCAGTGACTCGAATAGCGGAGACACCGGGGAGCTGTTTTTT	CASSDSNSGDTGELFF